The 4 T cell receptor beta chains given below trace back to one sample, sequenced in a study of CD8 T cells in ankylosing spondylitis. TCRdb processed the 5' RACE reads anew with MiXCR; each CDR3 protein has one entry. In the table there are some 140,000 distinct CDR3 sequences, approximately 10% of which are singletons. Sequences were obtained from blood, either unsorted or a sorted T cell fraction (not recorded which). The receptors originated from a female donor with ankylosing spondylitis or in good health (not recorded which).

This clonotype came up many times. The V gene is TRBV28, the J gene TRBJ2-3; TRBD2 matches at 7 bases. V was clipped by 4 bases and J by 0 bases; unmatched bases: 7. The CDR3 contains 16 residues. In germline, CDR1 is MDHEN, CDR2 SYDVKM. The CDR3 coding sequence is TGTGCCAGCAGTTATGGTCTAGCGGAAAGCACAGATACGCAGTATTTT. Translating gives CASSYGLAESTDTQYF.

In this sample, this clonotype turned up many times. V and J are TRBV28 and TRBJ1-2; no definite D call. This CDR3 spans 10 amino acids. Germline CDR1 MDHEN, CDR2 SYDVKM. V lost 6 bases, J lost 4 bases, and 3 bases lay in between. The CDR3 DNA reads as TGTGCCAGCAGGGGCTATGGCTACACCTTC. It specifies CASRGYGYTF.

This clonotype occurred many times. The CDR3 DNA reads TGTGCCAGCACCAGCCCGGCAGGCATGGGCTACACCTTC. Encoded protein: CASTSPAGMGYTF. This chain links TRBV5-5 with TRBJ1-2; D gene uncertain. Germline V lookup: CDR1 SGHKS, CDR2 YYEKEE (reference sequence). V lost 6 bases to trimming and J lost 8 bases, with 17 bases between them. CDR3 size: 13 residues.

The gene calls are TRBV29-1 and TRBJ1-1; D is undetermined. V shed 6 bases and J shed 3 bases, with 17 bases lying between them. The CDR3 runs 14 residues. CDR1 is SQVTM, CDR2 ANQGSEA, per germline. In DNA form, the CDR3 reads TGCAGCGTCGAGGCGGATAGGGCGGACACTGAAGCTTTCTTT. It codes for CSVEADRADTEAFF.